These 8 T cell receptor beta chains share one sample of origin, sequenced in a study of shared clonotypes between healthy human individuals. Measured with immunoSEQ multiplex PCR; TCRdb has only the in-frame clones, and not every one. The sample lists some 1 million clones, about 70% seen once, with over 1.3% in the top ten. The specimen was memory CD4+ T cells sorted from blood. Subset defined: CD45RA-negative fraction. These TCRs come from a man aged 18 to 35 in good health.

This chain links TRBV28 with TRBJ2-5, with unresolved D. The end of the DNA is better explained by TRBJ2-7, so the J call may be wrong. The CDR3 loop spans 10 amino acids. The germline CDR1 and CDR2 sequences are MDHEN and SYDVKM. CDR3 in DNA: TGTGCCAGCTCCCGAACCGAGCAGTACTTC. Encoded protein: CASSRTEQYF.

As concerns this clone: The germline gene is not matched at one end of the junction; a read error may be the cause. The chain couples TRBV10-3 to TRBJ1-2; possible D gene TRBD1, 5 bases. Germline V lookup: CDR1 ENHRY, CDR2 SYGVKD. The CDR3 loop spans 11 amino acids. DNA of the CDR3: TGTGCCATCAGTGACGGGACGACAGAAATGTTC. Translation: CAISDGTTEMF.

Here the CDR3 DNA reads TGTGCCTGGAGTGGGCGGCTAGCGCGTGATACGCAGTATTTT. Its protein product is CAWSGRLARDTQYF. V is TRBV30 and J is TRBJ2-3, with D possibly matching TRBD2 (6 bases). Trimming stripped 1 base from V and 6 bases from J, with 14 bases between. The CDR3 contains 14 residues. Germline CDR1 is GTSNPN and CDR2 is SVGIG (reference sequence).

The chain links TRBV18 to TRBJ2-1, with D perhaps TRBD1 (5 bases). Germline V CDR1 and CDR2: KGHSH, LQKENI. The CDR3 is made up of 15 amino acids. V dropped 3 bases and J dropped 5 bases, with 14 bases sitting between them. CDR3 loop: CASSPTSSGHNEQFF. CDR3 DNA sequence: TGTGCCAGCTCACCTACTTCTTCAGGGCACAATGAGCAGTTCTTC.

This chain connects TRBV25-1 to TRBJ2-7, with TRBD1 matching over 12 bases. Per the germline V gene, CDR1 is MGHDK and CDR2 is SYGVNS. V dropped 4 bases and J dropped 3; count of bases not matched to a gene: 10. The CDR3 runs to 17 residues. The CDR3 nucleotides read TGTGCCAGCAGTGCCCAGGGAGGGACAGGGGGCCTCTACGAGCAGTACTTC. Its protein product is CASSAQGGTGGLYEQYF.

The CDR3 region is CASSVNPWLDKNIQYF. The DNA of the CDR3 is TGTGCCAGCAGTGTAAATCCGTGGTTAGACAAAAACATTCAGTACTTC. The chain links TRBV2 to TRBJ2-4, with D unresolved. From germline, CDR1 is SNHLY and CDR2 FYNNEI. This CDR3 has 16 amino acids. V was trimmed by 4 bases and J by 3 bases, leaving 16 bases between them.

This clone turned up a few times. The V and J genes are TRBV30 and TRBJ1-1, with D hard to call. V lost 2 bases to trimming and J lost 7 bases, with 8 bases between them. This CDR3 contains 11 residues. Per germline, CDR1 GTSNPN and CDR2 SVGIG (reference sequence). The CDR3, as DNA: TGTGCCTGGAGTAAGTTGGGTGAAGCTTTCTTT. Its protein product is CAWSKLGEAFF.

The sample holds a few counts of this clone. This chain connects TRBV15 to TRBJ2-3; TRBD1 might be the D (7 bases). The V gene lost 7 bases and the J gene lost 6 bases, with 20 bases spanning the gap. CDR1 is LNHNV, CDR2 YYDKDF, per germline (reference sequence). The length of the CDR3 is 15 residues. The CDR3 coding sequence is TGTGCCACCACCCAGGGGGGAGAGTCATGGGATACGCAGTATTTT. Its translation is CATTQGGESWDTQYF.